A single sample gave rise to the 26 T cell receptor beta chains below, sequenced in a study of shared clonotypes between healthy human individuals. TCRdb's copy holds only in-frame clones and misses some; the assay was immunoSEQ multiplex PCR. The sample lists hundreds of thousands of clones; 70% to 80% were seen once. The sample taken for sequencing was PBMCs. The receptors originated from a woman between 40 and 50 years old in good health. Some clones in this sample may be carry-over from other donors' samples.

This rearrangement joins TRBV30 to TRBJ2-2; D is ambiguous. Between the trimmed V and J ends, which lost 1 base and 2 bases, there was a span of 5 bases. The V gene's germline CDR1 is GTSNPN and CDR2 SVGIG (reference sequence). This CDR3 comprises 13 residues. CDR3 DNA: TGTGCCTGGAGTGGCAGAAACACCGGGGAGCTGTTTTTT. Amino acids: CAWSGRNTGELFF.

This clone was seen at least ten times. This chain connects TRBV27 to TRBJ2-7; D is undetermined. This CDR3 spans 17 amino acids. V lost 5 bases and J 0 bases, leaving 20 bases between the germline ends. Germline V gives CDR1 MNHEY, CDR2 SMNVEV (reference sequence). The CDR3 nucleotides read TGTGCCAGCAGTAAACGAGCGTCGGGCTTCGGCTCCTACGAGCAGTACTTC. This translates into CASSKRASGFGSYEQYF.

To note about this clone: This likely comes from a read error, as the CDR3 has no conserved phenylalanine or tryptophan at its end. The V gene is TRBV5-1, the J gene TRBJ2-2; possible D gene TRBD2, 6 bases. This CDR3 comprises 15 residues. V shed 3 bases and J shed 1 base, with 10 bases lying between them. Germline values: CDR1 SGHRS, CDR2 YFSETQ. In DNA form, the CDR3 reads TGCGCCAGCAGCTCGCGGGACGGGAACACCGGGGAGCTGTTTTTA. Its translation is CASSSRDGNTGELFL.

The chain employs TRBV19 and TRBJ2-4; the match to TRBD1 covers 9 bases. This CDR3 is 14 amino acids long. The junction had 4 bases not matched to a gene; V was cut back by 1 base and J by 9 bases. Germline CDR1 LNHDA, CDR2 SQIVND (reference sequence). The CDR3, as DNA: TGTGCCAGTAGTATAGGGACAGGGGAGGCCATTCAGTACTTC. It is translated as CASSIGTGEAIQYF.

V is TRBV28 and J is TRBJ2-5; the match to TRBD2 covers 8 bases. V was clipped by 3 bases and J by 1 base; unmatched bases: 1. Looked up from germline, CDR1 is MDHEN and CDR2 is SYDVKM. The CDR3 consists of 14 residues. CDR3 nucleotides: TGTGCCAGCAGTTTTACTAGCGGCCAAGAGACCCAGTACTTC. Its translation is CASSFTSGQETQYF.

The chain carries TRBV4-2 and TRBJ2-2; TRBD2 might be the D (5 bases). The CDR3 has 14 residues. V lost 0 bases to trimming and J lost 5 bases, with 7 bases between them. Germline V gene sequence: CDR1 LGHNA, CDR2 YNFKEQ. The chain's CDR3 is CASSQERVTGELFF. The DNA for the CDR3 is TGTGCCAGCAGCCAAGAGAGGGTTACCGGGGAGCTGTTTTTT.

V is TRBV6-6 and J is TRBJ2-1; possible D gene TRBD1, 6 bases. From germline, CDR1 is MNHNY and CDR2 SVGAGI (reference sequence). V shed 4 bases and J shed 12 bases, with 13 bases lying between them. CDR3 length: 12 residues. The CDR3 is CASSSDSGGQFF. The DNA of the CDR3 is TGTGCCAGCAGTTCGGACAGCGGCGGGCAGTTCTTC.

V is TRBV28 and J is TRBJ1-3, with 8 bases lining up with TRBD1. The CDR3 is 15 residues long. The V and J ends lost 8 bases and 2 bases, in that order; junction bases with no gene match: 8. The germline V gene encodes CDR1 MDHEN and CDR2 SYDVKM. The CDR3 protein is CASGKNRGTGNTIYF. The CDR3 nucleotides are TGTGCCAGCGGGAAAAACAGGGGGACTGGAAACACCATATATTTT.

The count of this clone is one. The chain uses TRBV5-4 and TRBJ2-1; TRBD2 matches 10 bases. V trimming: 0 bases; J trimming: 5 bases; junction bases outside the gene matches: 2. The CDR3 runs 15 residues. Per the germline V gene, CDR1 is SGHNT and CDR2 is YYREEE (reference sequence). This chain's CDR3 is CASSLVGTSDNEQFF. The DNA of the CDR3 is TGTGCCAGCAGCTTGGTCGGGACTAGCGACAATGAGCAGTTCTTC.

CDR3 region: CASSLTLLAVAMQADTQYF. The CDR3 DNA sequence: TGCGCCAGCAGCTTGACCCTGCTGGCAGTGGCTATGCAAGCTGATACGCAGTATTTT. This chain uses TRBV5-1 with TRBJ2-3; D is uncertain. Trimming shortened V by 1 base and J by 6 bases, and 27 bases separated the two germline ends. Looked up from germline, CDR1 is SGHRS and CDR2 is YFSETQ. The CDR3 sequence is 19 residues long.

The genes are TRBV2 and TRBJ2-7; TRBD2 is a possible D gene (6 bases). From germline, CDR1 is SNHLY and CDR2 FYNNEI. The CDR3 is made up of 13 amino acids. The V and J ends lost 4 bases and 1 base respectively, with 8 bases between them. The CDR3 loop reads CASSGDFSYEQYF. The CDR3, as DNA: TGTGCCAGCAGTGGGGACTTTTCCTACGAGCAGTACTTC.

Remarks on this clone: A far more abundant clone sits one base away, making this likely a read error. The conserved phenylalanine or tryptophan is not found at the CDR3 terminus, so this likely reflects a read error. The V gene is TRBV14, the J gene TRBJ1-5; D is perhaps TRBD1 (5 bases). V shed 3 bases and J shed 2 bases, with 23 bases lying between them. This CDR3 contains 19 residues. Germline loops: CDR1 SGHDN, CDR2 FVKESK. The CDR3 DNA reads as TGTGCCAGCAGCCACCCGACACTTCAGGGCGTCTTCGGCAATCAGCCCCAGCATTCT. Amino acid sequence: CASSHPTLQGVFGNQPQHS.

The chain recombines TRBV4-2 with TRBJ1-3, with D hard to call. The V and J ends lost 2 bases and 4 bases respectively, with 6 bases between them. This CDR3 comprises 13 residues. CDR1 is LGHNA, CDR2 YNFKEQ, per germline. In DNA, the CDR3 is TGTGCCAGCAGCCAAACCACAGGAAACACCATATATTTT. Translating it yields CASSQTTGNTIYF.

This chain uses TRBV9 with TRBJ1-1, with D perhaps matching TRBD1 (5 bases). Germline V gene lookup returns CDR1 SGDLS and CDR2 YYNGEE. The CDR3 is 13 amino acids. The V end was cut by 4 bases, the J end by 1 base, with 8 bases between. The CDR3 loop reads CASSWGWNTEAFF. CDR3 DNA sequence: TGTGCCAGCAGCTGGGGCTGGAACACTGAAGCTTTCTTT. The full variable domain, in which reference TRBV9 and TRBJ1-1 provide the parts outside the CDR3, is DSGVTQTPKHLITATGQRVTLRCSPRSGDLSVYWYQQSLDQGLQFLIQYYNGEERAKGNILERFSAQQFPDLHSELNLSSLELGDSALYFCASSWGWNTEAFFGQGTRLTVV.

This clone was seen a few times. This may come from a read error, since a much larger clone is one base off. Other DNA sequences in this sample translate to the same CDR3. The V and J genes are TRBV2 and TRBJ1-5; D is unresolved. This CDR3 has 13 amino acids. Germline CDR1 and CDR2: SNHLY and FYNNEI. Here the CDR3 DNA reads TGTGCTAGCAGTGACAACGTAGGGCAGCCCCAGCATTTT. Its translation is CASSDNVGQPQHF.

The gene calls are TRBV4-3 and TRBJ2-2; 9 nucleotides align to TRBD1. The germline gives CDR1 LGHNA, CDR2 YSLEER. This CDR3 has 17 residues. The trim removed 0 bases at V and 6 bases at J, leaving 8 bases unmatched. CDR3 DNA sequence: TGCGCCAGCAGCCAAGATTATGAGGGACAGGGTTCCGGGGAGCTGTTTTTT. This gives the protein CASSQDYEGQGSGELFF.

This chain connects TRBV7-3 to TRBJ1-2; D not certain. Deletions cut 4 bases from V and 0 bases from J, with 9 bases between. The CDR3 is made up of 14 amino acids. Looked up from germline, CDR1 is SGHTA and CDR2 is FQGTGA. CDR3 sequence (DNA): TGTGCCAGCAGCTCGACGCGCACTAACTATGGCTACACCTTC. It is translated as CASSSTRTNYGYTF.

The chain combines TRBV29-1 with TRBJ2-1; 7 positions agree with TRBD2. The CDR3 has 12 residues. J lost 6 bases, V lost 6 bases, and 5 bases had no gene match. Germline lookup yields CDR1 SQVTM and CDR2 ANQGSEA. CDR3 loop: CSVGGYFNEQFF. In DNA, the CDR3 is TGCAGCGTGGGAGGGTACTTCAATGAGCAGTTCTTC.

In DNA form, the CDR3 reads TGTGCCAGCTCACCGGGACCGGATGGAAACACCATATATTTT. Protein: CASSPGPDGNTIYF. This chain links TRBV18 with TRBJ1-3; D is possibly TRBD1 (5 bases). This CDR3 contains 14 residues. The V end was cut by 3 bases, the J end by 3 bases, with 9 bases between. In germline, CDR1 is KGHSH, CDR2 LQKENI.

This clone was detected only once. The chain combines TRBV14 with TRBJ2-3; no clear D gene. The V gene's germline CDR1 is SGHDN and CDR2 FVKESK. CDR3 length: 12 amino acids. V dropped 1 base and J dropped 6 bases, with 5 bases sitting between them. The CDR3 DNA follows: TGTGCCAGCAGCCAAGTGGTGGATACGCAGTATTTT. Amino acids: CASSQVVDTQYF. Drawing the rest from reference TRBV14 and TRBJ2-3, the complete variable domain is EAGVTQFPSHSVIEKGQTVTLRCDPISGHDNLYWYRRVMGKEIKFLLHFVKESKQDESGMPNNRFLAERTGGTYSTLKVQPAELEDSGVYFCASSQVVDTQYFGPGTRLTVL.

V gene TRBV5-1 combines with J gene TRBJ2-5; D may be TRBD1 (5 bases). V dropped 0 bases and J dropped 4 bases, with 16 bases sitting between them. The CDR3 totals 16 residues. Per the germline V gene, CDR1 is SGHRS and CDR2 is YFSETQ. The CDR3 nucleotides read TGCGCCAGCAGCTTGGATCCTGGGGCTCTCTTAGAGACCCAGTACTTC. This encodes CASSLDPGALLETQYF.

This chain links TRBV7-9 with TRBJ1-1; 7 bases are a match to TRBD1. After removal of 6 bases from V and 1 base from J, the junction contained 5 bases not matched to a gene. In germline, CDR1 is SEHNR, CDR2 FQNEAQ (reference sequence). The CDR3 is 14 amino acids. CDR3 DNA sequence: TGTGCCAGCAGGGGGACAGCAGCGAACACTGAAGCTTTCTTT. As protein: CASRGTAANTEAFF.

CDR3 region: CASGEEEGPRDGYTF. CDR3 coding DNA: TGTGCCAGCGGAGAGGAGGAGGGCCCTAGGGATGGCTACACCTTC. This chain links TRBV6-6 with TRBJ1-2; D uncertain. The germline V gene has CDR1 MNHNY and CDR2 SVGAGI (reference sequence). V lost 8 bases to trimming and J lost 6 bases, with 22 bases between them. The CDR3 spans 15 residues.

The gene calls are TRBV7-2 and TRBJ1-1, with 8 bases that match TRBD1. J lost 5 bases, V lost 5 bases, and 13 bases had no gene match. The CDR3 has 16 amino acids. Germline CDR1 is SGHTA and CDR2 is FQGNSA. CDR3: CASSPGRRTGSTEAFF. CDR3 nucleotide sequence: TGTGCCAGCAGCCCCGGCCGCCGGACAGGGAGTACTGAAGCTTTCTTT.

The V gene is TRBV7-3, the J gene TRBJ2-7; D is ambiguous. CDR1 and CDR2 from the germline V gene are SGHTA and FQGTGA. The CDR3 loop spans 13 amino acids. V lost 4 bases, J lost 2 bases, and 9 bases lay in between. CDR3 in amino acids: CASSSTDTYEQYF. In nucleotides, the CDR3 is TGTGCCAGCAGCTCGACTGATACCTACGAGCAGTACTTC.

This clone was observed a few times. CDR3 DNA: TGTGCCAGCAGCTTGGAGGCTGGACAGGGGGGAACGGAGACCCAGTACTTC. Amino acids: CASSLEAGQGGTETQYF. The chain recombines TRBV5-6 with TRBJ2-5, with TRBD1 matching over 10 bases. J gave up 5 bases and V 0 bases, and 10 bases lay outside the gene matches. Germline assignment: CDR1 SGHDT and CDR2 YYEEEE. The CDR3 sequence is 17 residues long.